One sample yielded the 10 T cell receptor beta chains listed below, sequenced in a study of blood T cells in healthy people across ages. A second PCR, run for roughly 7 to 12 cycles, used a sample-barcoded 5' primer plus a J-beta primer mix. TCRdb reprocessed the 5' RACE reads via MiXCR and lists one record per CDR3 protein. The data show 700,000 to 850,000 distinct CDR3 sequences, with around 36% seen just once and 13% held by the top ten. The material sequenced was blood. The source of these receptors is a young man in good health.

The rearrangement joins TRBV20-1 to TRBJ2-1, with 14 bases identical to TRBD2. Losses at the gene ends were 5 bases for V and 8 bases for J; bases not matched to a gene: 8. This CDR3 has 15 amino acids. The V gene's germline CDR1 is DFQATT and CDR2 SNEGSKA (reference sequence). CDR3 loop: CSALPGLAGVHEQFF. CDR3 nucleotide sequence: TGCAGTGCTCTGCCGGGACTAGCGGGAGTTCATGAGCAGTTCTTC.

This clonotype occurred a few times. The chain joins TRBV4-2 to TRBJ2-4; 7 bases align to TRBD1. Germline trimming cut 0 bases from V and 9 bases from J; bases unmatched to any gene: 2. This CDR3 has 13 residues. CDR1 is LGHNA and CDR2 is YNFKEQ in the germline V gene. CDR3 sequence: CASSQERGRIQYF. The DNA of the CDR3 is TGTGCCAGCAGCCAAGAAAGGGGGCGCATTCAGTACTTC.

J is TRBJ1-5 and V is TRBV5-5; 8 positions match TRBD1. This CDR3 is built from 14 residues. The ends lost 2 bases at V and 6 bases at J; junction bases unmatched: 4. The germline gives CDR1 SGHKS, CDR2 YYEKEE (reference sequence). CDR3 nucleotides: TGTGCCAGCAGCTTTCAGGGGGCGGGTCAGCCCCAGCATTTT. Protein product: CASSFQGAGQPQHF.

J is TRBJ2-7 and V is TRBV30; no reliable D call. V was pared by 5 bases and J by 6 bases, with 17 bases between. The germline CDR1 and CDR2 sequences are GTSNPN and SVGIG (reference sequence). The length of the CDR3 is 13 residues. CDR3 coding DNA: TGTGCCTGGCGAGGCAAGGGAATAGTCGAGCAGTACTTC. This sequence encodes CAWRGKGIVEQYF.

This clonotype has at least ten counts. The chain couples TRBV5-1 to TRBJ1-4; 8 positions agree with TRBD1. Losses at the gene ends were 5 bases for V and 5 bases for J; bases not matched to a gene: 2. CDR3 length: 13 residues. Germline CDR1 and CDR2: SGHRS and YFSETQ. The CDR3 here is CASSGQGNEKLFF. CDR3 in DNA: TGCGCCAGCAGTGGACAGGGCAATGAAAAACTGTTTTTT.

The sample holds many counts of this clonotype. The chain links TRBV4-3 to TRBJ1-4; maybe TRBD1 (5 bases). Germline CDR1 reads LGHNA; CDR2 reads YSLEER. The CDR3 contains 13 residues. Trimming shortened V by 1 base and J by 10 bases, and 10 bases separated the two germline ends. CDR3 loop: CASSQVPGGKLFF. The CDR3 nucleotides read TGCGCCAGCAGCCAAGTTCCCGGGGGAAAACTGTTTTTT.

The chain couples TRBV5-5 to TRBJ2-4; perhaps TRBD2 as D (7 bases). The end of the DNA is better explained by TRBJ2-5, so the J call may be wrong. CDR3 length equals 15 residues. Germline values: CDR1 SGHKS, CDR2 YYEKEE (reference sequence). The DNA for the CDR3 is TGTGCCAGCAACGCGGGGGCAGGGTTGTTGGAGACCCAGTACTTC. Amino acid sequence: CASNAGAGLLETQYF.

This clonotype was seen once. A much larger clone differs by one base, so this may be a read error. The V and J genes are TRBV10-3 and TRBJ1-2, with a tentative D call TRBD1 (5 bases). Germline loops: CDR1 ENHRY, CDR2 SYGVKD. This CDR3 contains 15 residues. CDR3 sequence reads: CAVSEWTPTNYGYTF. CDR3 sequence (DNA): TGTGCCGTCAGTGAATGGACACCTACTAACTATGGCTACACCTTC.

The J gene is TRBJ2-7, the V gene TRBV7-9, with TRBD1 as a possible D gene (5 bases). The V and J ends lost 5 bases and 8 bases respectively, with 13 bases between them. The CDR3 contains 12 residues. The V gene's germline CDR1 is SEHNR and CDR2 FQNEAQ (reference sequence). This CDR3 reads CASSPQGPQQYF. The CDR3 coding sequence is TGTGCCAGCAGCCCCCAGGGCCCCCAGCAGTACTTC. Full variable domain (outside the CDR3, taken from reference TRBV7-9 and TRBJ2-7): DTGVSQNPRHKITKRGQNVTFRCDPISEHNRLYWYRQTLGQGPEFLTYFQNEAQLEKSRLLSDRFSAERPKGSFSTLEIQRTEQGDSAMYLCASSPQGPQQYFGPGTRLTVT.

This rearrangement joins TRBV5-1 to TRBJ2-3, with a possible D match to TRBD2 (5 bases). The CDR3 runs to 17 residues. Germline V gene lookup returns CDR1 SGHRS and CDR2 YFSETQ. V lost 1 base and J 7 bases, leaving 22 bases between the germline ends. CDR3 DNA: TGCGCCAGCAGCTTGTCGGCCCCTGAGCCCCTAGCTAATACGCAGTATTTT. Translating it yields CASSLSAPEPLANTQYF.